This T cell receptor (beta chain) came from a study of chemoradiotherapy in HPV16-positive cancers. For the study at large: Candidate HPV-specific clones and shared TCR motifs came from a couple of HPV16-positive patients. Study observations and caveats: During treatment, candidate HPV-specific clones and E7-related motifs expanded in tumor.

This CDR3 has 17 amino acids. CDR1 and CDR2 from the germline V gene are SGHVS and FNYEAQ. V lost 4 bases to trimming and J lost 2 bases; unmatched junction nucleotides: 13. The table came from immunoSEQ multiplex PCR; TCRdb's copy has only in-frame clones and leaves some out. The sample has roughly 10,000 clones; about three quarters are singletons. This clone has just one count. Its cognate antigen is unknown. Samples were taken several times over chemoradiotherapy. The TCR sequence derives from a human donor with HPV-associated anogenital cancer. Specimen: tumor tissue, collected from a patient who underwent chemoradiotherapy. The chain carries TRBV7-6 and TRBJ2-7; TRBD1 matches 8 bases. CDR3 residues: CASSSRDLRGRPYEQYF. CDR3 in DNA: TGTGCCAGCAGCTCGAGAGACCTCAGGGGGCGGCCCTACGAGCAGTACTTC.